This T cell receptor (beta chain) was recovered during a study of CD8 T cells in Susac syndrome. Notes on the study in general: The authors acknowledged that their TCR sequencing and HLA analysis involved a relatively small number of individuals.

RNA, at roughly 0.45 to 1 ug, was reverse transcribed with random hexamers. Amplification of TCR beta CDR3 by immunoSEQ multiplex PCR spanned 54 Vbeta and 13 Jbeta. In TCRdb, the immunoSEQ multiplex PCR reads were re-called with MiXCR into one record per CDR3 protein. The sample includes roughly 150,000 distinct CDR3 sequences, 95% to 96% of them seen just once. The multiple sclerosis controls were treatment-naive patients, and their relapsing-remitting disease was stable or active. On this clonotype itself: Antigen specificity is unknown.

The CDR3 has 14 amino acids. V was clipped by 4 bases and J by 4 bases; unmatched bases: 6. Germline CDR1 reads LGHDT; CDR2 reads YNNKEL (reference sequence). The rearrangement links TRBV3-1 to TRBJ2-7, with 8 bases aligning to TRBD1. The origin of this receptor is a human donor with multiple sclerosis. The specimen was CD8+ T cells from PBMCs. The CDR3 coding sequence is TGTGCCAGCAGCCCGAGCCAGGGGGCGTACGAGCAGTACTTC. Its translation: CASSPSQGAYEQYF.